One and the same sample provided the 29 T cell receptor beta chains below, sequenced in a study of T cells in localized non-small cell lung cancer. Repertoires were generated with immunoSEQ multiplex PCR, while TCRdb's copy carries only in-frame clones and drops some. The sample contains under 45,000 clones, about 83% of which appear only once. Sequencing was performed on PBMCs, taken before any cancer treatment. The source of these receptors is a man aged 35 to 70 with stage II lung adenocarcinoma.

In its sample, this clone was seen once. The V and J genes are TRBV18 and TRBJ2-3; possibly TRBD1 for D (6 bases). Germline lookup yields CDR1 KGHSH and CDR2 LQKENI. V gave up 5 bases and J gave up 3 bases, with 15 bases separating them. This CDR3 region has 15 residues. In nucleotides, the CDR3 is TGTGCCAGCTCATCGGCAGGGGTAGGAACAGATACGCAGTATTTT. The encoded protein is CASSSAGVGTDTQYF.

The rearrangement joins TRBV19 to TRBJ1-1, with D unclear. The CDR3 has 14 residues. Germline V gene lookup returns CDR1 LNHDA and CDR2 SQIVND (reference sequence). The V end lost 3 bases, the J end lost 1 base, and 9 bases lay between the germline ends. The CDR3 sequence: CASSILQKNTEAFF. The DNA of the CDR3 is TGTGCCAGTAGTATCCTTCAAAAGAACACTGAAGCTTTCTTT. The full variable domain, its missing parts supplied by reference TRBV19 and TRBJ1-1, is DGGITQSPKYLFRKEGQNVTLSCEQNLNHDAMYWYRQDPGQGLRLIYYSQIVNDFQKGDIAEGYSVSREKKESFPLTVTSAQKNPTAFYLCASSILQKNTEAFFGQGTRLTVV.

For the CDR3, the DNA is TGTGCCAGCAGCCCTGACAGGGCCCGGCAGCCCCAGCATTTT. Its protein is CASSPDRARQPQHF. The chain has TRBV7-8 and TRBJ1-5; 7 bases line up with TRBD1. The CDR3 length is 14 residues. The V gene's germline CDR1 is SGHVS and CDR2 FQNEAQ. With 5 bases clipped from V and 7 bases from J, the junction kept 8 bases outside the gene matches.

This clone was detected only once. The CDR3, as DNA: TGTGCCAGCAGAAGGACAGATTATAGCAATCAGCCCCAGCATTTT. Its protein is CASRRTDYSNQPQHF. The chain is built from TRBV27 and TRBJ1-5; the D gene is possibly TRBD1 (6 bases). V was clipped by 6 bases and J by 0 bases, with 12 bases between them. CDR3 length equals 15 residues. Germline values: CDR1 MNHEY, CDR2 SMNVEV (reference sequence).

The chain couples TRBV29-1 to TRBJ2-1, with 7 bases matching TRBD2. The CDR3 contains 14 residues. The germline V gene encodes CDR1 SQVTM and CDR2 ANQGSEA. J lost 4 bases, V lost 4 bases, and 7 bases had no gene match. The CDR3 loop reads CSVGGGRGYNEQFF. The CDR3 DNA reads as TGCAGCGTTGGGGGCGGGAGAGGTTACAATGAGCAGTTCTTC.

The chain couples TRBV19 to TRBJ1-2, with 7 bases aligning to TRBD1. V was clipped by 7 bases and J by 9 bases; unmatched bases: 14. CDR3 length: 14 amino acids. Germline V gives CDR1 LNHDA, CDR2 SQIVND (reference sequence). The CDR3: CASTRGQPDGSYTF. The CDR3 DNA sequence: TGTGCCAGTACCCGGGGACAGCCTGATGGTAGCTACACCTTC.

The genes are TRBV27 and TRBJ1-2, with 7 bases fitting TRBD1. Germline assignment: CDR1 MNHEY and CDR2 SMNVEV (reference sequence). CDR3 length: 16 residues. With 0 bases clipped from V and 4 bases from J, the junction kept 8 bases outside the gene matches. The CDR3 nucleotides are TGTGCCAGCAGTTTATCCCAGACAGGGCTGGGCTATGGCTACACCTTC. The encoded protein is CASSLSQTGLGYGYTF.

This clone was seen only a few times. The DNA for the CDR3 is TGTGCCAGCAGCCCCACCGGGACAGGCTCCTACGAGCAGTACTTC. Translation gives CASSPTGTGSYEQYF. The chain employs TRBV5-4 and TRBJ2-7; TRBD1 matches 8 bases. With V trimmed by 4 bases and J by 0 bases, 6 bases remained unmatched. There are 15 residues in the CDR3. Germline V gives CDR1 SGHNT, CDR2 YYREEE (reference sequence).

The chain joins TRBV4-2 to TRBJ1-1; D not certain. CDR1 and CDR2 (germline): LGHNA, YNFKEQ. Trimming cost V 5 bases and J 3 bases, with 10 bases left between them. The CDR3 extends over 13 amino acids. The CDR3: CASSFLRDTEAFF. The CDR3 DNA sequence: TGTGCCAGCAGCTTCCTCCGGGACACTGAAGCTTTCTTT.

The chain employs TRBV7-9 and TRBJ1-2; tentatively, D is TRBD1 (5 bases). Germline CDR1 is SEHNR and CDR2 is FQNEAQ (reference sequence). The CDR3 spans 15 residues. V was shortened by 6 bases and J by 2 bases, with 16 bases between the two germline ends. The CDR3: CASSLTDGGNYGYTF. Written as DNA, the CDR3 is TGTGCCAGCAGTCTAACCGACGGGGGGAACTATGGCTACACCTTC.

The rearrangement uses TRBV2 and TRBJ2-1; D ambiguous. CDR1 SNHLY and CDR2 FYNNEI come from the germline V gene. The CDR3 consists of 14 residues. V lost 7 bases and J lost 7, with 17 bases in between. The CDR3 nucleotides read TGTGCCAGCACCCTTCGGGTCTCCGTAAATGAGCAGTTCTTC. Translation: CASTLRVSVNEQFF.

The genes are TRBV21-1 and TRBJ1-1. TRBV21-1 is shown as a pseudogene. The CDR3 runs to 15 residues. The DNA of the CDR3 is TGTGCCAGCAGCAAAAGAGGGCTAATAAACACTGAAGCTTTCTTT. Its translation: CASSKRGLINTEAFF.

The V gene is TRBV7-3, the J gene TRBJ2-1; 7 bases are shared with TRBD1. Per germline, CDR1 SGHTA and CDR2 FQGTGA. Trimming took 6 bases from V and 7 from J; bases not matched to a gene: 6. This CDR3 is built from 13 residues. In nucleotides, the CDR3 is TGTGCCAGCAGATCCGGGACAGAAAATGAGCAGTTCTTC. Its translation is CASRSGTENEQFF.

The chain uses TRBV5-4 and TRBJ2-3; no definite D call. V lost 1 base to trimming and J lost 3 bases, with 3 bases between them. Germline CDR1 reads SGHNT; CDR2 reads YYREEE (reference sequence). The length of the CDR3 is 12 residues. The CDR3 reads CASSLSTDTQYF. CDR3 DNA sequence: TGTGCCAGCAGCTTGAGTACAGATACGCAGTATTTT.

This chain uses TRBV30 with TRBJ1-6; 12 positions match TRBD1. Per germline, CDR1 GTSNPN and CDR2 SVGIG (reference sequence). The trim removed 2 bases at V and 9 bases at J, leaving 2 bases unmatched. This CDR3 has 14 amino acids. The DNA for the CDR3 is TGTGCCTGGAGTTTGGGACAGGGGGCTTCACCCCTCCACTTT. It yields the protein CAWSLGQGASPLHF.

A few counts support this clone. V usage is TRBV28 and J usage is TRBJ1-3; D is ambiguous. The CDR3 totals 15 residues. Germline loops: CDR1 MDHEN, CDR2 SYDVKM. The V end lost 6 bases, the J end lost 0 bases, and 12 bases lay between the germline ends. The DNA for the CDR3 is TGTGCCAGCAGCCTTCCGCTCAGCTCTGGAAACACCATATATTTT. Translation gives CASSLPLSSGNTIYF.

The chain is built from TRBV5-1 and TRBJ1-4; the match to TRBD1 covers 7 bases. Germline-derived CDR1 and CDR2 are SGHRS and YFSETQ. The CDR3 is 17 residues long. V trimming: 4 bases; J trimming: 1 base; junction bases outside the gene matches: 10. The CDR3 is CASSPRQGLGTNEKLFF. CDR3 sequence (DNA): TGCGCCAGCAGCCCCAGACAGGGTTTGGGAACTAATGAAAAACTGTTTTTT.

The rearrangement links TRBV7-2 to TRBJ1-1, with D uncertain. Trimming took off 3 bases at V and 1 base at J, with 9 bases between the two ends. CDR3 length: 14 residues. Germline V CDR1 and CDR2: SGHTA, FQGNSA. In DNA form, the CDR3 reads TGTGCCAGCAGCTTGGGCAGAGCGAACACTGAAGCTTTCTTT. Its translation is CASSLGRANTEAFF.

The chain has TRBV6-5 and TRBJ2-7, with 8 positions matching TRBD2. In germline, CDR1 is MNHEY, CDR2 SVGAGI. J was trimmed by 2 bases and V by 6 bases; bases with no gene match: 6. This CDR3 has 14 amino acids. Here the CDR3 DNA reads TGTGCCAGCAGAGCGGGAGAAGGCACCTACGAGCAGTACTTC. Its protein product is CASRAGEGTYEQYF.

J is TRBJ2-1 and V is TRBV11-1; the D call may be TRBD1 or TRBD2 (7 bases each). Germline CDR1 and CDR2: SGHAT and FQDESV (reference sequence). The CDR3 spans 16 residues. The ends were cut back, 5 bases at V and 4 bases at J, with 18 bases in the middle. Here the CDR3 reads CASSPKTGRGYNEQFF. Written as DNA, the CDR3 is TGTGCCAGCAGCCCAAAGACAGGGAGGGGTTACAATGAGCAGTTCTTC.

The chain joins TRBV6-1 to TRBJ2-1; D may be TRBD2 (5 bases). The CDR3 has 10 amino acids. V dropped 8 bases and J dropped 8 bases, with 7 bases sitting between them. Germline values: CDR1 MNHNS, CDR2 SASEGT. The CDR3, as DNA: TGTGCCAGCGGGCGGGATGAGCAGTTCTTC. Encoded protein: CASGRDEQFF.

The chain recombines TRBV6-6 with TRBJ2-1, with 11 nucleotides matching TRBD2. This CDR3 has 14 residues. The junction had 1 base not matched to a gene; V was cut back by 4 bases and J by 5 bases. Germline CDR1 is MNHNY and CDR2 is SVGAGI (reference sequence). This chain's CDR3 is CASSLGLADNEQFF. CDR3 coding DNA: TGTGCCAGCAGTTTGGGACTAGCGGACAATGAGCAGTTCTTC.

J is TRBJ2-1 and V is TRBV7-2; either TRBD1 or TRBD2 may supply D (6 bases each). Trimming pared 7 bases from V and 6 bases from J, leaving 19 bases between. Per germline, CDR1 SGHTA and CDR2 FQGNSA. The CDR3 contains 15 residues. This CDR3 is CASTPLVGGGNEQFF. CDR3 coding DNA: TGTGCCAGCACGCCTTTGGTGGGGGGCGGCAATGAGCAGTTCTTC. Variable domain in full (rest from reference TRBV7-2 and TRBJ2-1): GAGVSQSPSNKVTEKGKDVELRCDPISGHTALYWYRQSLGQGLEFLIYFQGNSAPDKSGLPSDRFSAERTGGSVSTLTIQRTQQEDSAVYLCASTPLVGGGNEQFFGPGTRLTVL.

The chain has TRBV27 and TRBJ1-2; D unresolved. The CDR3 covers 13 residues. Germline V CDR1 and CDR2: MNHEY, SMNVEV (reference sequence). Trimming removed 4 bases from V and 0 bases from J, with 6 bases in between. CDR3 in DNA: TGTGCCAGCAGTTACTGGGCTAACTATGGCTACACCTTC. Protein: CASSYWANYGYTF.

The V call is TRBV6-1, the J call TRBJ2-1; D gene ambiguous. The CDR3 runs 16 residues. Trimming shortened V by 1 base and J by 0 bases, and 10 bases separated the two germline ends. Germline CDR1 reads MNHNS; CDR2 reads SASEGT. The CDR3 loop reads CASSEGSLSSYNEQFF. CDR3 in DNA: TGTGCCAGCAGTGAAGGGTCACTGAGCTCCTACAATGAGCAGTTCTTC.

This chain links TRBV29-1 with TRBJ2-7; D ambiguous. This CDR3 is built from 12 residues. V lost 7 bases and J lost 3, with 13 bases in between. Looked up from germline, CDR1 is SQVTM and CDR2 is ANQGSEA. CDR3 protein: CSAQVQNYEQYF. Here the CDR3 DNA reads TGCAGCGCCCAAGTGCAGAACTACGAGCAGTACTTC.

The chain uses TRBV7-3 and TRBJ1-5; the D gene is possibly TRBD1 (5 bases). Germline V gene sequence: CDR1 SGHTA, CDR2 FQGTGA. The CDR3 totals 13 residues. The V end was cut by 3 bases, the J end by 4 bases, with 7 bases between. CDR3: CASSFGANQPQHF. The CDR3 DNA follows: TGTGCCAGCAGCTTCGGGGCGAATCAGCCCCAGCATTTT. The full variable domain, rest sourced from reference TRBV7-3 and TRBJ1-5, is GAGVSQTPSNKVTEKGKYVELRCDPISGHTALYWYRQSLGQGPEFLIYFQGTGAADDSGLPNDRFFAVRPEGSVSTLKIQRTERGDSAVYLCASSFGANQPQHFGDGTRLSIL.

The J gene is TRBJ1-5, the V gene TRBV6-5; 7 positions agree with TRBD1. With 6 bases clipped from V and 3 bases from J, the junction kept 8 bases outside the gene matches. The CDR3 length is 15 residues. Germline CDR1 reads MNHEY; CDR2 reads SVGAGI. CDR3 sequence reads: CASRTLTGHNQPQHF. Written as DNA, the CDR3 is TGTGCCAGCAGGACCTTGACAGGGCACAATCAGCCCCAGCATTTT.

V usage is TRBV29-1 and J usage is TRBJ2-7, with TRBD2 identical over 9 bases. The germline V gene has CDR1 SQVTM and CDR2 ANQGSEA. Losses at the gene ends were 0 bases for V and 2 bases for J; bases not matched to a gene: 17. This CDR3 has 19 residues. CDR3 DNA: TGCAGCGTTGAAGAGATAGGGCGGGGGGGCTCAGCTTTGGCCTACGAGCAGTACTTC. Residues: CSVEEIGRGGSALAYEQYF.